The text below deals with one T cell receptor beta chain. The sample comes from a study of blood T cell repertoires in COVID-19. About the research overall: Samples of COVID-19 (acute and convalescent) were obtained from the United States, Italy and Spain. The cDNA or gDNA used as material had been derived from T cells, B-cell-depleted T cells, or PBMCs.

Trimming took 5 bases from V and 3 from J, leaving 15 bases between them. Germline CDR1 reads SSHAT; CDR2 reads FNYEAQ (reference sequence). This CDR3 region has 15 residues. How the authors handled the data: Amplification of reference gene primers provided the estimated nucleated cell counts. Repertoires were generated with immunoSEQ multiplex PCR, while TCRdb's copy carries only in-frame clones and drops some. V and J calls and clone size are given by that table; D and trimming were obtained from the DNA. The table records about 160,000 clones, approximately 88% of them present only once. Input material: peripheral blood. The receptor was derived from an older woman who had recovered from COVID-19. V gene TRBV7-7 combines with J gene TRBJ2-3; possible D gene TRBD2, 5 bases. The DNA for the CDR3 is TGTGCCAGCAGCCCCACGGGGATGGAGACAGATACGCAGTATTTT. It specifies CASSPTGMETDTQYF. The whole variable domain, remainder taken from reference TRBV7-7 and TRBJ2-3, is GAGVSQSPRYKVTKRGQDVTLRCDPISSHATLYWYQQALGQGPEFLTYFNYEAQPDKSGLPSDRFSAERPEGSISTLTIQRTEQRDSAMYRCASSPTGMETDTQYFGPGTRLTVL.